This T cell receptor beta chain was sequenced during a study of cytomegalovirus exposure and HLA in healthy donors. This clone was seen just once. The PCR contained 60 Vbeta and 13 Jbeta primers. Measured with immunoSEQ multiplex PCR; TCRdb has only the in-frame clones, and not every one. This table holds about 170,000 clones, around 73% found once. The germline CDR1 and CDR2 sequences are WNHNN and SYGVQD (reference sequence). The CDR3 sequence is 13 residues long. V lost 0 bases and J 5 bases, leaving 5 bases between the germline ends. The specimen was PBMCs. The V call is TRBV10-1, the J call TRBJ1-5; tentative D call: TRBD1 (5 bases). The sequence derives from a woman in her late teens or twenties in good health and CMV-seropositive. CDR3 residues: CASSESGDQPQHF. DNA for the CDR3: TGCGCCAGCAGTGAGTCAGGGGATCAGCCCCAGCATTTT.